The source of this T cell receptor beta chain is a study of T cell repertoires in cytomegalovirus infection. The overall study: Public signatures in TCR beta pointed to CMV infection and matching HLA type.

Germline values: CDR1 SGHAT, CDR2 FQNNGV. The CDR3 spans 15 residues. The V and J ends lost 0 bases and 11 bases respectively, with 14 bases between them. The table lists this clonotype with a few counts. The antigen remains unidentified. Study-level findings and limits: Cumulative public TCR beta family frequency identified carriers of CMV plus the relevant HLA.

TCRdb called the reads again in MiXCR, with one record for every CDR3 protein. The sample has 200,000 or so distinct CDR3 sequences; roughly 27% are singletons. Sample: PBMCs. The TCR originated in a human donor in good health (CMV status not recorded). Some clones in this sample may be carry-over from other donors' samples. The genes are TRBV11-2 and TRBJ2-6; D possibly corresponds to TRBD2 (6 bases). DNA for the CDR3: TGTGCCAGCAGCTTAGAGGGGAGGTTCCCCTACGTCCTGACTTTC. Translating it yields CASSLEGRFPYVLTF.